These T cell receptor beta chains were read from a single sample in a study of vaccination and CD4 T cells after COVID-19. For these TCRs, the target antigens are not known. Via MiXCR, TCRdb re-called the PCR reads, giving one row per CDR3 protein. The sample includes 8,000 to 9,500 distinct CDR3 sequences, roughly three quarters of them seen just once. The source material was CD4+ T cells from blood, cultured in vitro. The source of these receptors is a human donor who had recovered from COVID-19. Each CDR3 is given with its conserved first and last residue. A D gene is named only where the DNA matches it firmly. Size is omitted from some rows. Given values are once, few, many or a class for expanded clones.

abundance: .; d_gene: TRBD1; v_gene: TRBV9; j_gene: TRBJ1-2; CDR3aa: CASSAGQGDGYTF; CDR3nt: TGTGCCAGCAGCGCAGGACAGGGGGATGGCTACACCTTC
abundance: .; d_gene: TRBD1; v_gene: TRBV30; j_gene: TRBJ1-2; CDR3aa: CAWPRQGTRGYTF; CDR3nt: TGTGCCTGGCCTCGACAGGGCACGAGGGGCTACACCTTC
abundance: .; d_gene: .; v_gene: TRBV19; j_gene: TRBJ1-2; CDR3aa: CASSPTADNYGYTF; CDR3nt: TGTGCCAGTAGCCCCACGGCGGATAACTATGGCTACACCTTC
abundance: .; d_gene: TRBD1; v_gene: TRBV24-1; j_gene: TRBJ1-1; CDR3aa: CATRGTGRDTEAFF; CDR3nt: TGTGCCACCAGGGGGACAGGGAGGGACACTGAAGCTTTCTTT
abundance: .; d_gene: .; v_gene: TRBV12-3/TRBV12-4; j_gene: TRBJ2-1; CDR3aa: CASVRSGNYNEQFF; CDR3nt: TGTGCCAGCGTGCGTAGCGGAAACTACAATGAGCAGTTCTTC
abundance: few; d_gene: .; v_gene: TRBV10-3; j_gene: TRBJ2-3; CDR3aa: CAISESGGKGADTQYF; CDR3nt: TGTGCCATCAGTGAGTCAGGGGGGAAGGGCGCAGATACGCAGTATTTT
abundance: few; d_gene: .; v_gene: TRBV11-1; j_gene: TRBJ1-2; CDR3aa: CASSPGWGVGGYTF; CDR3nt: TGTGCCAGCAGCCCGGGGTGGGGCGTAGGTGGCTACACCTTC
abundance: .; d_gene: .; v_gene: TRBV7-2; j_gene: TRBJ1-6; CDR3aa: CASTSDNALNSPLHF; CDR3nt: TGTGCCAGCACCTCGGACAACGCCCTTAATTCACCCCTCCACTTT
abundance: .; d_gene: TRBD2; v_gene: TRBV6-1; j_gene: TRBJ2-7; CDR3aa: CASSFSGGSSYEQYF; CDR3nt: TGTGCCAGCAGCTTTAGCGGGGGGAGCTCCTACGAGCAGTACTTC
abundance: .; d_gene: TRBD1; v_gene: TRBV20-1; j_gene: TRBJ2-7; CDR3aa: CSAQETGGSYEQYF; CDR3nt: TGCAGTGCGCAAGAGACAGGGGGATCATACGAGCAGTACTTC
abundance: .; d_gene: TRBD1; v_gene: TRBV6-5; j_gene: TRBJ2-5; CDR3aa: CASSYPSTGGETQYF; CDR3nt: TGTGCCAGCAGTTACCCGTCGACAGGGGGTGAGACCCAGTACTTC
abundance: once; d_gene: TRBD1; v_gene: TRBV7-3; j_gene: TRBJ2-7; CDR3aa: CASSLRTGDEQYF; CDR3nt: TGTGCCAGCAGCCTACGGACAGGGGACGAGCAGTACTTC
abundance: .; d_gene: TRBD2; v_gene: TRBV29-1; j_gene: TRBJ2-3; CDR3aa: CSVDASGASGWVRRGISQYF; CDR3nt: TGCAGCGTTGACGCGTCGGGGGCTAGCGGGTGGGTCAGGAGGGGGATATCGCAGTATTTT
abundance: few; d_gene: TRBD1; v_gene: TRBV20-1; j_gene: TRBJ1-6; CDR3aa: CSADKQGVVSPLHF; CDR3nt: TGCAGTGCCGACAAACAGGGGGTGGTTTCACCCCTCCACTTT
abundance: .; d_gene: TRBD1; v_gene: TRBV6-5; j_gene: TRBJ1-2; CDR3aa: CASSYGQGGYTF; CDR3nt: TGTGCCAGCAGTTACGGACAGGGTGGCTACACCTTC
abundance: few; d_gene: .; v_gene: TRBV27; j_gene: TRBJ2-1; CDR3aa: CASSSKISYNEQFF; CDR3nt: TGTGCCAGCAGCTCTAAGATCTCCTACAATGAGCAGTTCTTC
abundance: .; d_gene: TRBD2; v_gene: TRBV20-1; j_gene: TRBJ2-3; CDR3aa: CSATKASGGADTQYF; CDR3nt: TGCAGTGCTACCAAAGCCAGCGGGGGGGCTGATACGCAGTATTTT
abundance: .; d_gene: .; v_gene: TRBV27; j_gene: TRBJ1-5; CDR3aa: CASSIQGNQPQHF; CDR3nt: TGTGCCAGCAGTATACAGGGCAATCAGCCCCAGCATTTT
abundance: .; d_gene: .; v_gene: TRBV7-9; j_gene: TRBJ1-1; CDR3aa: CASSPAQNTEAFF; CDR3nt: TGTGCCAGCAGCCCTGCGCAGAACACTGAAGCTTTCTTT
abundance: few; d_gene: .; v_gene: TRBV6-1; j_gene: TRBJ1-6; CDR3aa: CASSLVTVPSYNSPLHF; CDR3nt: TGTGCCAGCAGTCTCGTCACGGTGCCCTCCTATAATTCACCCCTCCACTTT
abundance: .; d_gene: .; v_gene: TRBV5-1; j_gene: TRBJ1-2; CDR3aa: CASSLEWIGDGYTF; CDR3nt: TGCGCCAGCAGCTTGGAATGGATTGGGGACGGCTACACCTTC
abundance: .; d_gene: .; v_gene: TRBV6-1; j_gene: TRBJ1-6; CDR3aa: CASTVENRGGSPLHF; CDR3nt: TGTGCCAGCACGGTTGAGAATAGGGGAGGTTCACCCCTCCACTTT
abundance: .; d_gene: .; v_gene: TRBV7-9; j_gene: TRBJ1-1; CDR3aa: CASTPGPTFTEAFF; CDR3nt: TGTGCCAGCACCCCCGGACCTACCTTCACTGAAGCTTTCTTT
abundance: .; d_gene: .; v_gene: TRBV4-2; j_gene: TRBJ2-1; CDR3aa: CASSSASAYNEQFF; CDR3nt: TGTGCCAGCAGCTCCGCTAGTGCCTACAATGAGCAGTTCTTC
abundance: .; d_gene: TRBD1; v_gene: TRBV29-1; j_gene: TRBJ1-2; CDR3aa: CSVGRKTGSDGYTF; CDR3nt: TGCAGCGTTGGCCGAAAGACAGGGTCGGATGGCTACACCTTC
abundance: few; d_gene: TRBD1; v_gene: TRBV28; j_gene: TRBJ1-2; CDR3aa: CASFSPGQGRYGYTF; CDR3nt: TGTGCCAGCTTCAGTCCGGGACAGGGAAGATATGGCTACACCTTC
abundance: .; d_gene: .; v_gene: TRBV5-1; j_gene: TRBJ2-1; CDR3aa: CASSLMRNEQFF; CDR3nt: TGCGCCAGCAGCTTGATGAGAAATGAGCAGTTCTTC
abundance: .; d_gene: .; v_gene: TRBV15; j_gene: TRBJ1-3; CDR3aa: CATSPRLSGNTIYF; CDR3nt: TGTGCCACCAGCCCGAGGCTCTCTGGAAACACCATATATTTT
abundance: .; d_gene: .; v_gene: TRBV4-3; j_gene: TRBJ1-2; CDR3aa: CASSPSRAPNYGYTF; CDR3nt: TGCGCCAGCAGCCCCTCCCGGGCCCCTAACTATGGCTACACCTTC
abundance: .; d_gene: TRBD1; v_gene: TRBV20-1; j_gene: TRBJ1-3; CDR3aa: CSAGLTGGSGNTIYF; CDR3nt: TGCAGTGCTGGTCTAACAGGGGGCTCTGGAAACACCATATATTTT
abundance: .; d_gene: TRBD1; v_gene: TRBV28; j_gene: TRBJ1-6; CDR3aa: CASSLQGESPLHF; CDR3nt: TGTGCCAGCAGTTTACAGGGGGAATCACCCCTCCACTTT
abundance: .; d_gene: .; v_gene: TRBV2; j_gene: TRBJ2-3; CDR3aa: CASSEGGVPTDTQYF; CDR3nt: TGTGCCAGCAGTGAAGGGGGCGTCCCCACAGATACGCAGTATTTT
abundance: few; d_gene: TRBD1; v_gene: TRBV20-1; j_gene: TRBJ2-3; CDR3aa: CSGRDRGADTQYF; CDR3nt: TGCAGTGGGAGGGACAGGGGGGCAGATACGCAGTATTTT
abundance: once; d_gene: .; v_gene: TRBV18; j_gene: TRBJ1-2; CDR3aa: CASSSQGRGNYGYTF; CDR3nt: TGTGCCAGCTCATCTCAGGGAAGGGGAAACTATGGCTACACCTTC
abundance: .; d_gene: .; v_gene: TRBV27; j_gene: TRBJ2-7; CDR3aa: CASSLLGGGAYEQYF; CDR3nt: TGTGCCAGCAGTTTATTGGGAGGAGGGGCCTACGAGCAGTACTTC
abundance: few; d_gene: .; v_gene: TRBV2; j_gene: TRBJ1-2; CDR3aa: CASSREGYGYTF; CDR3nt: TGTGCCAGCAGTCGGGAGGGCTATGGCTACACCTTC
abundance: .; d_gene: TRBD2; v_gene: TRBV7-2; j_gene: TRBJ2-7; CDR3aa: CASSLRRGGDEQYF; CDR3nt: TGTGCCAGCAGCTTACGGCGGGGGGGGGACGAGCAGTACTTC